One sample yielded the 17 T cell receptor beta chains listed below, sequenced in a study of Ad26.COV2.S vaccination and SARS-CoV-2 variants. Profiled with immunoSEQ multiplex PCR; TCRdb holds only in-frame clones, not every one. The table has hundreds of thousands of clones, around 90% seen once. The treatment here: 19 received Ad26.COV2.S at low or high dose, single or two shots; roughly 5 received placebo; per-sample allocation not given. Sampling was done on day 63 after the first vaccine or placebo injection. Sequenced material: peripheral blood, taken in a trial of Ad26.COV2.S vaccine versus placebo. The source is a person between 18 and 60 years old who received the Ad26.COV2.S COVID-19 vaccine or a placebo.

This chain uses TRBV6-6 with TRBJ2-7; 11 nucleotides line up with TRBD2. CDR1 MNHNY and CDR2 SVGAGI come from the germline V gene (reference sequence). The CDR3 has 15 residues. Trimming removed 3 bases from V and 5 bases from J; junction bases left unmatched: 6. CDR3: CASSYSSGRRDEQYF. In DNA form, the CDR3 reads TGTGCCAGCAGTTATTCTAGCGGGAGGCGGGACGAGCAGTACTTC.

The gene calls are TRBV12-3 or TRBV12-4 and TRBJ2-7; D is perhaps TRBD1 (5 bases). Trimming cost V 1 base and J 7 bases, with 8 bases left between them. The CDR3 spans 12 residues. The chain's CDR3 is CASSLVAGEQYF. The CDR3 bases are TGTGCCAGCAGTTTAGTGGCAGGGGAGCAGTACTTC.

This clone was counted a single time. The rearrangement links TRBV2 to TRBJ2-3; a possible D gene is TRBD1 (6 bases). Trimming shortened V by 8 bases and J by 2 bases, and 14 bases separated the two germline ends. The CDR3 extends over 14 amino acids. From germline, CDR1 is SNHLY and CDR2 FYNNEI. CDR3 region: CASERDIPTDTQYF. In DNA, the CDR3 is TGTGCCAGCGAAAGGGACATACCCACAGATACGCAGTATTTT.

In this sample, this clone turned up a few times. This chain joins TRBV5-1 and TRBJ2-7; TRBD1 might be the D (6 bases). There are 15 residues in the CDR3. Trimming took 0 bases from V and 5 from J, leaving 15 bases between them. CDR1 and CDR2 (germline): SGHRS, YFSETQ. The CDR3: CASSLESRDNNEQYF. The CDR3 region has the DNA TGCGCCAGCAGCTTGGAATCCCGGGACAATAACGAGCAGTACTTC.

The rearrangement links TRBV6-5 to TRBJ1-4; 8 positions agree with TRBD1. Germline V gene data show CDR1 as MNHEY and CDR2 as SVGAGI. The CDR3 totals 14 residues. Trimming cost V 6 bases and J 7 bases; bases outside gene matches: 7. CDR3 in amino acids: CASRNRGLGEKLFF. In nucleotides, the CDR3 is TGTGCCAGCAGAAACAGGGGGTTAGGTGAAAAACTGTTTTTT.

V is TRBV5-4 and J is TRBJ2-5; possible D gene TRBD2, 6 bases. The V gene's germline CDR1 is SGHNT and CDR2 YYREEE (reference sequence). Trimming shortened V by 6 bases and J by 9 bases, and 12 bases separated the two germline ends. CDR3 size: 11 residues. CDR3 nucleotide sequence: TGTGCCAGCACCTCAGGCGGGGCCCAGTACTTC. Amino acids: CASTSGGAQYF.

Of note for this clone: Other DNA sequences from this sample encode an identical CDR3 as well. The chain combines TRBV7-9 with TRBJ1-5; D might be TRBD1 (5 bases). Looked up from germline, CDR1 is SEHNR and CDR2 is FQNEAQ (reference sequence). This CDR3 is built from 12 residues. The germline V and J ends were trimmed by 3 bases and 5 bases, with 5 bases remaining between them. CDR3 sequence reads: CASSLTDQPQHF. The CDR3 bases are TGTGCCAGCAGCTTGACAGATCAGCCCCAGCATTTT. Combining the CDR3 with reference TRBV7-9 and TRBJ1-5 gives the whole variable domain DTGVSQNPRHKITKRGQNVTFRCDPISEHNRLYWYRQTLGQGPEFLTYFQNEAQLEKSRLLSDRFSAERPKGSFSTLEIQRTEQGDSAMYLCASSLTDQPQHFGDGTRLSIL.

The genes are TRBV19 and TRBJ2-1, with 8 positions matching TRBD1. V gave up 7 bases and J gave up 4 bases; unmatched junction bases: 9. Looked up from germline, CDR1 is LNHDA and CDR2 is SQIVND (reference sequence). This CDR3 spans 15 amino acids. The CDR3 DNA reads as TGTGCCAGTAACCTCGCCGGGACAGGATACAATGAGCAGTTCTTC. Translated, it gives CASNLAGTGYNEQFF. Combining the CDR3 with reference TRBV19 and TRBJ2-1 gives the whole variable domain DGGITQSPKYLFRKEGQNVTLSCEQNLNHDAMYWYRQDPGQGLRLIYYSQIVNDFQKGDIAEGYSVSREKKESFPLTVTSAQKNPTAFYLCASNLAGTGYNEQFFGPGTRLTVL.

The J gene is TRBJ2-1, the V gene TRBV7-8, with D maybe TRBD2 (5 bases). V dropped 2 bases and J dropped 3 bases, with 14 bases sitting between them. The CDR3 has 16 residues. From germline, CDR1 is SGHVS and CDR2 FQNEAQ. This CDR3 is CASSLTRSVRYNEQFF. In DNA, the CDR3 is TGTGCCAGCAGCTTAACTAGGTCTGTGCGCTACAATGAGCAGTTCTTC.

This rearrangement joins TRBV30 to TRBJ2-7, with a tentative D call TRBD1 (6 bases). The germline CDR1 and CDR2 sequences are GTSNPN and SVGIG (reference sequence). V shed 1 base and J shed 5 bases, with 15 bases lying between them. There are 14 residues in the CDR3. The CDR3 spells CAWSGSRGRDEQYF. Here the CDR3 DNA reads TGTGCCTGGAGTGGGAGCAGGGGAAGGGACGAGCAGTACTTC.

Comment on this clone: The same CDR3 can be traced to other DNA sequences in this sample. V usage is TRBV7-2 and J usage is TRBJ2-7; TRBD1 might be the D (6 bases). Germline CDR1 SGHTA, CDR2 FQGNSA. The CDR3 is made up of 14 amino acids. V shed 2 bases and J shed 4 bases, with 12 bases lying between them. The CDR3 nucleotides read TGTGCCAGCAGCTTACAGGACAGTTTTTACGAGCAGTACTTC. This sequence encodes CASSLQDSFYEQYF. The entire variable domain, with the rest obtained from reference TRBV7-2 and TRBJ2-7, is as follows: GAGVSQSPSNKVTEKGKDVELRCDPISGHTALYWYRQSLGQGLEFLIYFQGNSAPDKSGLPSDRFSAERTGGSVSTLTIQRTQQEDSAVYLCASSLQDSFYEQYFGPGTRLTVT.

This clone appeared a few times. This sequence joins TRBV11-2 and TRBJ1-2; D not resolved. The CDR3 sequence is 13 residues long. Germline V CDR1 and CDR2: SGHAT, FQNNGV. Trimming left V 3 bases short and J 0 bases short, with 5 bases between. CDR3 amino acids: CASSFQTNYGYTF. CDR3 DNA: TGTGCCAGCAGCTTTCAAACTAACTATGGCTACACCTTC. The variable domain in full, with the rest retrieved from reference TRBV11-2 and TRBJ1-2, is EAGVAQSPRYKIIEKRQSVAFWCNPISGHATLYWYQQILGQGPKLLIQFQNNGVVDDSQLPKDRFSAERLKGVDSTLKIQPAKLEDSAVYLCASSFQTNYGYTFGSGTRLTVV.

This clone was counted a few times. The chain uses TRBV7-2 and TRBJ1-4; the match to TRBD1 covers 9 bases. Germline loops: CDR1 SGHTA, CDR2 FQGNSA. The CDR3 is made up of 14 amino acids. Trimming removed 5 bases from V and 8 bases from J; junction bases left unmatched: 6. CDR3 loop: CASSATGGPEKLFF. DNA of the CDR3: TGTGCCAGCAGCGCTACAGGGGGCCCCGAAAAACTGTTTTTT.

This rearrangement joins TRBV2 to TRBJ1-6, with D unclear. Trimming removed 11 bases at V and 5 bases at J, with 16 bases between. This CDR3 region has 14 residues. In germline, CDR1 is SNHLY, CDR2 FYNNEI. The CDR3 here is CARLPRVHNSPLHF. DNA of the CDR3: TGTGCCCGGCTGCCTCGAGTCCATAATTCACCCCTCCACTTT.

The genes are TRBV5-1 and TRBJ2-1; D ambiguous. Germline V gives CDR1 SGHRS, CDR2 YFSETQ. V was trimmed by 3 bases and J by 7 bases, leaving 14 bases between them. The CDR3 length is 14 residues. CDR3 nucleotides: TGCGCCAGCAGCTCCGGACGTTATTCGAATGAGCAGTTCTTC. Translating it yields CASSSGRYSNEQFF.

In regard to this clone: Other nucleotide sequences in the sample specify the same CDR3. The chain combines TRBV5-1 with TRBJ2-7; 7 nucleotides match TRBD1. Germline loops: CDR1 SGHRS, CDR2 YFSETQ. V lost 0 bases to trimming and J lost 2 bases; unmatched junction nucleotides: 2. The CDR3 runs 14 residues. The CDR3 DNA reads TGCGCCAGCAGCTTGGGGACAGGACCCTACGAGCAGTACTTC. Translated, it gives CASSLGTGPYEQYF.

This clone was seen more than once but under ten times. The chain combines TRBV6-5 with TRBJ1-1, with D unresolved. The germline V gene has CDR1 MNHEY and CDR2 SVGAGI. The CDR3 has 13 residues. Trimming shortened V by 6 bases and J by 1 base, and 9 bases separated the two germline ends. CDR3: CASRAGPNTEAFF. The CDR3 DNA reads TGTGCCAGCAGGGCAGGACCGAACACTGAAGCTTTCTTT.